This entry is about one T cell receptor (beta chain). The antigen remains undetermined. For each of two time points, a six-milliliter draw of peripheral blood was taken. The record originates from a study of prognosis after radiotherapy for stage I lung cancer. Study overall: Concurrently with stereotactic body radiotherapy, no other therapy was received by any patient. Study results and caveats: Lower Shannon entropy after stereotactic body radiation therapy was observed in patients who went on to develop distant metastases.

The V segment lost 6 bases and the J segment 1 base; nucleotides outside the gene matches: 5. The length of the CDR3 is 15 residues. Looked up from germline, CDR1 is MDHEN and CDR2 is SYDVKM. It was by two-round multiplex PCR that TCR beta CDR3 was amplified from genomic DNA. The first round of PCR was done with primers that matched each TRBV and TRBJ gene. Each CDR3 protein is one row after TCRdb ran MiXCR on the multiplex PCR reads. The sample lists 9,500 to 13,000 distinct CDR3 sequences; roughly 56% were seen once. Here the sequenced sample was PBMCs, taken before or after stereotactic body radiation therapy (not recorded which). The sequence came from a donor over 45 with non-small cell lung cancer. The rearrangement links TRBV28 to TRBJ2-3; 9 bases fit TRBD2. The CDR3 is CASRSLAGGTDTQYF. CDR3 in DNA: TGTGCCAGCAGGTCTTTAGCGGGGGGCACAGATACGCAGTATTTT.